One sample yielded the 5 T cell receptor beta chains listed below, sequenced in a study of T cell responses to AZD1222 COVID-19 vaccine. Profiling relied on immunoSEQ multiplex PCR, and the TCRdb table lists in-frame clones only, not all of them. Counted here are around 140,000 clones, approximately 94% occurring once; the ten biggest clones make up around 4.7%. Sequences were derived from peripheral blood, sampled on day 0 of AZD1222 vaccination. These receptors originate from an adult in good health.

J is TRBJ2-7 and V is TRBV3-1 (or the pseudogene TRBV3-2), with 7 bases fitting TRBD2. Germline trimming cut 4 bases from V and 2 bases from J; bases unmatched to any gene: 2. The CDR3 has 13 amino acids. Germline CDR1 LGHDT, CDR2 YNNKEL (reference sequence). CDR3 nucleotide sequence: TGTGCCAGCAGCCGGGAGGGTCCCTACGAGCAGTACTTC. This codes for CASSREGPYEQYF.

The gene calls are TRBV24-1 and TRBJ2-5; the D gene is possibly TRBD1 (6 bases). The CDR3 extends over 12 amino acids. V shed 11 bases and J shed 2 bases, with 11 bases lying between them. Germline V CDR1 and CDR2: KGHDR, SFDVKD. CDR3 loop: CAIRTEQETQYF. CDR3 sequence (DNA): TGTGCCATCCGGACAGAACAAGAGACCCAGTACTTC.

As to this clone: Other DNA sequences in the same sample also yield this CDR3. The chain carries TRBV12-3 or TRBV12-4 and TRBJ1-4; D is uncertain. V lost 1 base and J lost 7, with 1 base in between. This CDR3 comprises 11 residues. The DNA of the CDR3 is TGTGCCAGCAGTTTAGGTGAAAAACTGTTTTTT. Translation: CASSLGEKLFF.

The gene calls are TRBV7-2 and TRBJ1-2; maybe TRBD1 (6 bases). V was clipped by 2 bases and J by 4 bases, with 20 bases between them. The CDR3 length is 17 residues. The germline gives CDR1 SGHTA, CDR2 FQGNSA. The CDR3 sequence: CASSLTLRGAQAYGYTF. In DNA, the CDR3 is TGTGCCAGCAGCTTAACTCTTAGGGGGGCCCAGGCCTATGGCTACACCTTC.

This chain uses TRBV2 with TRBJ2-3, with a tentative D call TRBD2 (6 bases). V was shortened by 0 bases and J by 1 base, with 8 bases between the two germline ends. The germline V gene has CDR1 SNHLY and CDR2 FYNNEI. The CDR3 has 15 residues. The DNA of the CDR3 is TGTGCCAGCAGTGAAGCGGGCGGGGGCACAGATACGCAGTATTTT. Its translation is CASSEAGGGTDTQYF.